The 10 T cell receptor beta chains below were found in one sample sequenced in a study of T-cell memory formation after mild COVID-19. TCRdb re-derived calls from the 5' RACE reads in MiXCR, one entry per CDR3 protein. The sample consists of under 550,000 distinct CDR3 sequences, 18% of them appearing once. Material: PBMCs or a T cell subset sorted from them (not recorded which). Every receptor here comes from a man between 18 and 29 years old who had mild COVID-19 (a few samples of this study predate the infection). Cell type and time point are not known.

V gene TRBV12-3 or TRBV12-4 combines with J gene TRBJ1-2; tentative D call: TRBD1 (6 bases). CDR3 length: 14 residues. The germline V and J ends were trimmed by 5 bases and 4 bases, with 14 bases remaining between them. The DNA of the CDR3 is TGTGCCAGCAGTCCGGACAGCAATTTCTATGGCTACACCTTC. This encodes CASSPDSNFYGYTF.

V usage is TRBV5-1 and J usage is TRBJ2-2; D ambiguous. Trimming shortened V by 0 bases and J by 6 bases, and 15 bases separated the two germline ends. There are 16 residues in the CDR3. The germline gives CDR1 SGHRS, CDR2 YFSETQ. The CDR3 DNA sequence: TGCGCCAGCAGCTTGGAGCTCCCTAGTCGGGCCGGGGAGCTGTTTTTT. Encoded protein: CASSLELPSRAGELFF.

A few counts support this clonotype. The rearrangement links TRBV5-6 to TRBJ1-3, with unresolved D. The CDR3 is made up of 14 amino acids. V shed 4 bases and J shed 1 base, with 9 bases lying between them. Germline V lookup: CDR1 SGHDT, CDR2 YYEEEE. The CDR3 nucleotides are TGTGCCAGCAGCGCCGGTCTATCTGGAAACACCATATATTTT. It yields the protein CASSAGLSGNTIYF.

CDR3 loop: CASSETGFTGELFF. The CDR3 nucleotides are TGTGCCAGCAGCGAAACGGGCTTCACCGGGGAGCTGTTTTTT. The J gene is TRBJ2-2, the V gene TRBV2; D is uncertain. The germline V gene encodes CDR1 SNHLY and CDR2 FYNNEI. The CDR3 length is 14 residues. Trimming stripped 6 bases from V and 4 bases from J, with 12 bases between.

This CDR3 is CASSLKGPNEKLFF. DNA for the CDR3: TGCGCCAGCAGCTTGAAGGGGCCGAATGAAAAACTGTTTTTT. The chain uses TRBV5-1 and TRBJ1-4; TRBD1 is a possible D gene (5 bases). V was clipped by 1 base and J by 5 bases, with 9 bases between them. CDR1 and CDR2 from the germline V gene are SGHRS and YFSETQ. This CDR3 is built from 14 residues. Variable domain in full (rest from reference TRBV5-1 and TRBJ1-4): KAGVTQTPRYLIKTRGQQVTLSCSPISGHRSVSWYQQTPGQGLQFLFEYFSETQRNKGNFPGRFSGRQFSNSRSEMNVSTLELGDSALYLCASSLKGPNEKLFFGSGTQLSVL.

V and J are TRBV12-3 or TRBV12-4 and TRBJ1-1; 7 positions match TRBD1. The CDR3 is 13 amino acids. Trimming took 8 bases from V and 2 from J; bases not matched to a gene: 5. DNA of the CDR3: TGTGCCAGCCGATGGGACAGCAACACTGAAGCTTTCTTT. It translates to CASRWDSNTEAFF.

The chain recombines TRBV6-2 or TRBV6-3 with TRBJ1-1; D may be TRBD1 (6 bases). Germline CDR1 is MNHEY and CDR2 is SVGEGT. V gave up 1 base and J gave up 0 bases, with 9 bases separating them. The CDR3 is 15 amino acids. CDR3 loop: CASSYLDSMNTEAFF. The CDR3 DNA follows: TGTGCCAGCAGTTACTTGGACAGTATGAACACTGAAGCTTTCTTT.

The chain carries TRBV20-1 and TRBJ2-2; maybe TRBD1 (6 bases). Germline V gene lookup returns CDR1 DFQATT and CDR2 SNEGSKA (reference sequence). The CDR3 extends over 15 amino acids. Trimming shortened V by 6 bases and J by 2 bases, and 16 bases separated the two germline ends. This CDR3 reads CSASGQFLNTGELFF. CDR3 sequence (DNA): TGCAGTGCAAGCGGACAGTTCCTAAACACCGGGGAGCTGTTTTTT.

This clonotype was counted between two and nine times. V is TRBV9 and J is TRBJ2-2; the match to TRBD1 covers 10 bases. CDR1 and CDR2 (germline): SGDLS, YYNGEE. With 3 bases clipped from V and 2 bases from J, the junction kept 4 bases outside the gene matches. This CDR3 spans 16 amino acids. The CDR3: CASSEGQGINTGELFF. The CDR3 DNA sequence: TGTGCCAGCAGCGAGGGACAGGGGATAAACACCGGGGAGCTGTTTTTT.

This clonotype was counted many times. The chain is built from TRBV11-2 and TRBJ2-3; D gene ambiguous. This CDR3 is built from 15 residues. Looked up from germline, CDR1 is SGHAT and CDR2 is FQNNGV. V lost 1 base, J lost 2 bases, and 10 bases lay in between. CDR3: CASSLVASHTDTQYF. CDR3 sequence (DNA): TGTGCCAGCAGCTTAGTTGCCAGCCACACAGATACGCAGTATTTT.